This T cell receptor beta chain was found in a study of T cells expressing NK-cell markers. Across the study: Sorted CD3+CD56+NKG2C+, CD3+CD56+NKG2C- and CD3+CD56-NKG2C+ T cells provided the TCR beta repertoires.

No DNA is given; TCRdb re-called the 5' RACE reads and lists each CDR3 protein once. This sample's clone table lists around 100,000 distinct CDR3 sequences. Germline assignment: CDR1 SQVTM and CDR2 ANQGSEA. The CDR3 contains 14 residues. V is TRBV29-1 and J is TRBJ2-2; the D call of TRBD2 rests on TCRdb alone, since no DNA is present to check it. The receptor was derived from a woman aged 18-70 years in good health. The specimen sequenced was blood T cells: a sorted CD56 or NKG2C T cell subset, CD4+ or CD8+ T cells, or bulk PBMC T cells (not recorded which). CDR3 residues: CSALAGGVTGELFF.